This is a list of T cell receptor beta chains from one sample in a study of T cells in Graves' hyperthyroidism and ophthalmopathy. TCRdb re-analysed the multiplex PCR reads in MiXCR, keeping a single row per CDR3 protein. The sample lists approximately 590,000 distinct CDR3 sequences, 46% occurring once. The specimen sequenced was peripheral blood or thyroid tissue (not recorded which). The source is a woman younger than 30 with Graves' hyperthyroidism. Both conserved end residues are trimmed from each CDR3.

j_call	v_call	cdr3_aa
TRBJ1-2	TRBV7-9	ASSQGRTSGNT
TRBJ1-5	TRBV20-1	STGRGMGNQPQH
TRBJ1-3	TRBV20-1	SAGRAFGNTIY
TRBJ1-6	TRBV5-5	ASSFRGEGGSPLH
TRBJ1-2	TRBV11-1	ASSSRAQIRNYGYT
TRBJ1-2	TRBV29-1	SGYTLLEGRLGYGYT
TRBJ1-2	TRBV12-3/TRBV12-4	ASSSAGQGVRGYT
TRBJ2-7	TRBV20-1	SAREGGLAGYEQY
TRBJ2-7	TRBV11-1	ASSLASFSYEQY
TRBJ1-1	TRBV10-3	ASSKGKGAGTEAF
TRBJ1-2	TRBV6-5	ASSESGIAWHT
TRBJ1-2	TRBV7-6	ASSQIDRVNYGYT
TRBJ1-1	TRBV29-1	SVEGQVLTEAF
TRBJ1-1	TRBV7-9	ASSLGGKPEAF
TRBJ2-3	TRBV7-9	ASREAGITDTQY
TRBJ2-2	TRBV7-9	ASSLSSSGELF
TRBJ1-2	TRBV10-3	ATQGTGSNYGYT
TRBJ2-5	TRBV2	ASSLGTGEDETQY
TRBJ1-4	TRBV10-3	AIRTGLSLF
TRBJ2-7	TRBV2	ASSLAGTQTYEQY
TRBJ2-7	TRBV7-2	ASSLVQGTSYEQY
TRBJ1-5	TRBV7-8	ASRLQGRAQPQH
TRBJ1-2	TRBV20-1	SASSGYGYT
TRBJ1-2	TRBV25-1	ASSEGPRVESYT
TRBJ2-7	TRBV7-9	ASSLGLAAYEQY
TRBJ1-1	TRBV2	ASSQVGHSANTEAF
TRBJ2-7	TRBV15	ATGRGRGREGSYEQY
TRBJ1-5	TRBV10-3	AISATVLNSNQPQH
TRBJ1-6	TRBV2	ASRPTGGNSPLH
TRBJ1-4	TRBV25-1	ASRVSEKLF
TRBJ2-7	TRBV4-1	ASSPTGQNTGNEQY
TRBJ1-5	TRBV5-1	ARSLTENQPQH
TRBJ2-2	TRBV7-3	ASSRSRLTGELF
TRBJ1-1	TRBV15	ATSYGGGDWVGTEAF
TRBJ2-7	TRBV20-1	SARVGTGGEQY
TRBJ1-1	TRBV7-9	ASSLERVGPEAF
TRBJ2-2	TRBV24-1	ATSDPWGAGGTGELF
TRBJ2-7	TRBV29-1	SVEGQGSNEQY
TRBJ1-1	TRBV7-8	ASLTKTGPTTEAF
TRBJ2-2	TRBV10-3	ASSPSGRAGTGELF
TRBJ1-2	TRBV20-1	SARSGGDGYT
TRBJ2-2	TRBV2	ASSGGLGFTGELF
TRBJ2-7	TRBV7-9	ASSGIDYSYEQY